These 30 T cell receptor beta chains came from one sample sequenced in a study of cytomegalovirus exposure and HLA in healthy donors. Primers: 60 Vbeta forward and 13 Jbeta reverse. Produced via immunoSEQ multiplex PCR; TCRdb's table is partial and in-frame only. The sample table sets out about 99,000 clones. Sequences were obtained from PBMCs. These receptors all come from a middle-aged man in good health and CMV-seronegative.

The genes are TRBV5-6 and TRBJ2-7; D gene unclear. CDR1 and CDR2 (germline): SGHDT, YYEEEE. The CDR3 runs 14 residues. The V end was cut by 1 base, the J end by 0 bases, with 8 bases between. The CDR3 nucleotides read TGTGCCAGCAGCTTGTTACAGTTCTCCTACGAGCAGTACTTC. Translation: CASSLLQFSYEQYF.

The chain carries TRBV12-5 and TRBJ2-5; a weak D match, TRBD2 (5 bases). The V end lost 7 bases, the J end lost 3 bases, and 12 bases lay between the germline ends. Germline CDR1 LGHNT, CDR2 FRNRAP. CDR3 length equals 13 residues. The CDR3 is CASAPGMEETQYF. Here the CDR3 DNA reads TGTGCTAGTGCTCCCGGGATGGAAGAGACCCAGTACTTC.

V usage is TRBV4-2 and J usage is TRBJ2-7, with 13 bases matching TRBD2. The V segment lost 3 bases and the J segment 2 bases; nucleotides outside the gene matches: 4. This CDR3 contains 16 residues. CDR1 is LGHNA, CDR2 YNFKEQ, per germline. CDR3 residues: CASSQAGTSGTYEQYF. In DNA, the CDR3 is TGTGCCAGCAGCCAGGCCGGGACTAGCGGGACCTACGAGCAGTACTTC.

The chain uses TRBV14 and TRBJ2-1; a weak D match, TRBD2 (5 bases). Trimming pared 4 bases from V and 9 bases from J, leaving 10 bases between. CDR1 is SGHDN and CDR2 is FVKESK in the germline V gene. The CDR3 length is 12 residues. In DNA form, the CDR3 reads TGTGCCAGCAGCCGAGTAGCGATTGAGCAGTTCTTC. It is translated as CASSRVAIEQFF.

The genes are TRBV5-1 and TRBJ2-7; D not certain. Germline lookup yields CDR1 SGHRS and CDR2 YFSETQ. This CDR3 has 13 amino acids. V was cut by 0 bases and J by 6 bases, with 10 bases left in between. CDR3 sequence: CASSLEAGREQYF. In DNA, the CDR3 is TGCGCCAGCAGCTTGGAGGCAGGCCGCGAGCAGTACTTC.

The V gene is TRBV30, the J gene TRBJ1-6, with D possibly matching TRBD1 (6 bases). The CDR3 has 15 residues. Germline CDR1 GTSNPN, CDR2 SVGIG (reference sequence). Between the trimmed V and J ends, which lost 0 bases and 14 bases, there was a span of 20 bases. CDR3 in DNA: TGTGCCTGGAGTGTCTACAGGGTAACAGGATCGGCCCTCCACTTT. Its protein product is CAWSVYRVTGSALHF.

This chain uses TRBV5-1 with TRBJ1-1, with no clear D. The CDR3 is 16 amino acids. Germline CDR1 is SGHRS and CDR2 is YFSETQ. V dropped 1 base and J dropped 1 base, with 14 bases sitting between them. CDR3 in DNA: TGCGCCAGCAGCTTGAACCCCTGGAGGGAGAACACTGAAGCTTTCTTT. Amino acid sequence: CASSLNPWRENTEAFF.

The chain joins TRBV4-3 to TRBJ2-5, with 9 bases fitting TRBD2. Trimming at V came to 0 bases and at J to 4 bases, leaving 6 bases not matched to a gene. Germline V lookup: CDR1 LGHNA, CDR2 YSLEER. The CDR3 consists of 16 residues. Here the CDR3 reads CASSQDLGTSTETQYF. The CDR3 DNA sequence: TGCGCCAGCAGCCAAGACCTCGGGACTAGCACAGAGACCCAGTACTTC.

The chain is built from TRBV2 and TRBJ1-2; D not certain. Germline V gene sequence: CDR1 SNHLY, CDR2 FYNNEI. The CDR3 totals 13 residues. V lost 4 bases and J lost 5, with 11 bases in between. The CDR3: CASSVRERYGYTF. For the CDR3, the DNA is TGTGCCAGCAGTGTTAGGGAGCGGTATGGCTACACCTTC.

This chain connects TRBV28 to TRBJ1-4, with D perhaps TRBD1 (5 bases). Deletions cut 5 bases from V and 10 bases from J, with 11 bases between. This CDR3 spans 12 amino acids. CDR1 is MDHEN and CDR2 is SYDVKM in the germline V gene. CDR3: CASSPPGIKLFF. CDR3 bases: TGTGCCAGCAGTCCGCCAGGGATAAAACTGTTTTTT.

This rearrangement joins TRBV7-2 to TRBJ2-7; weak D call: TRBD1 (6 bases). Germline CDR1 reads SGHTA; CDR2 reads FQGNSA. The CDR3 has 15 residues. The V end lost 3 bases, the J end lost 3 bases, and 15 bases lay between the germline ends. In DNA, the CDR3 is TGTGCCAGCAGCTTTCACGGGGACAAGGGCTACGAGCAGTACTTC. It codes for CASSFHGDKGYEQYF.

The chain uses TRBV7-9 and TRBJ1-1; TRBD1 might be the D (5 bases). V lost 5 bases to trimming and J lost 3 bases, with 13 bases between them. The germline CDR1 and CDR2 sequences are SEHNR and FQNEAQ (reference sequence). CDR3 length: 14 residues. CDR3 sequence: CASSPGNRDTEAFF. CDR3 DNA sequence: TGTGCCAGCAGCCCAGGGAATAGGGACACTGAAGCTTTCTTT. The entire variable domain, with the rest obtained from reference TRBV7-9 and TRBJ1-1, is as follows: DTGVSQNPRHKITKRGQNVTFRCDPISEHNRLYWYRQTLGQGPEFLTYFQNEAQLEKSRLLSDRFSAERPKGSFSTLEIQRTEQGDSAMYLCASSPGNRDTEAFFGQGTRLTVV.

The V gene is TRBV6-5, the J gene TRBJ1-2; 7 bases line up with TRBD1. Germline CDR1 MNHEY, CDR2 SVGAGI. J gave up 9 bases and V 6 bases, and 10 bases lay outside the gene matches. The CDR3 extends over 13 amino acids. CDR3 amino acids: CASRALDRASYTF. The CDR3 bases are TGTGCCAGCAGGGCCCTTGACAGGGCAAGCTACACCTTC.

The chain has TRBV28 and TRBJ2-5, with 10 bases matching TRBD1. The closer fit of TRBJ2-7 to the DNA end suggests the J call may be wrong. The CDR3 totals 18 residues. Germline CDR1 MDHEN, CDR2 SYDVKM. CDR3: CASSLRAGRDRGTYEQYF. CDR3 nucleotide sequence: TGTGCCAGCAGTTTAAGGGCGGGCCGGGACAGGGGTACCTACGAGCAGTACTTC.

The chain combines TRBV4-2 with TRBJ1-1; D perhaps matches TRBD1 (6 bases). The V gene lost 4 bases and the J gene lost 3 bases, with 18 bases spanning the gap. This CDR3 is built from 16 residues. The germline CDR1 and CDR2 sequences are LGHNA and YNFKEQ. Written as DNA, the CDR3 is TGTGCCAGCAGCCGGGGGCAGACCGGGTGGGACACTGAAGCTTTCTTT. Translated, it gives CASSRGQTGWDTEAFF.

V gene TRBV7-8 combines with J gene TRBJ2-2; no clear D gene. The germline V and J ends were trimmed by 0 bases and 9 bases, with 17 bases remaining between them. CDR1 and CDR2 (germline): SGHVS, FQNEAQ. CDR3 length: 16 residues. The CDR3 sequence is CASSLASTPTPRELFF. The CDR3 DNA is TGTGCCAGCAGCTTAGCGTCGACTCCAACGCCCCGGGAGCTGTTTTTT.

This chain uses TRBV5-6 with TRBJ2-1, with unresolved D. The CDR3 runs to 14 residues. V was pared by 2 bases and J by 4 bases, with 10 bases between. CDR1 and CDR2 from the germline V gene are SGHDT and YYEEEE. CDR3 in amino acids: CASSFQDSYNEQFF. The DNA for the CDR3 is TGTGCCAGCAGCTTCCAGGATTCGTACAATGAGCAGTTCTTC.

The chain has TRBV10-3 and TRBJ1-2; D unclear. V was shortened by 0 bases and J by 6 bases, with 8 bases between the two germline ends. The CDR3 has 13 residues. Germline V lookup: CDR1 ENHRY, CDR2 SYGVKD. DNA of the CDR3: TGTGCCATCAGTGAGTCCTCGGGGAATGGCTACACCTTC. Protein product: CAISESSGNGYTF.

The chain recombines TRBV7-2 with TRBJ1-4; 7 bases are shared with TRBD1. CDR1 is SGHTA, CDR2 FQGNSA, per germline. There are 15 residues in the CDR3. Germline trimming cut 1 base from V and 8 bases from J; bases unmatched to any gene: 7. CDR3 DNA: TGTGCCAGCAGCTTAGTAACAGGGGCGCGAGAAAAACTGTTTTTT. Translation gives CASSLVTGAREKLFF. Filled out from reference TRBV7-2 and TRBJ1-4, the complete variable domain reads GAGVSQSPSNKVTEKGKDVELRCDPISGHTALYWYRQSLGQGLEFLIYFQGNSAPDKSGLPSDRFSAERTGGSVSTLTIQRTQQEDSAVYLCASSLVTGAREKLFFGSGTQLSVL.

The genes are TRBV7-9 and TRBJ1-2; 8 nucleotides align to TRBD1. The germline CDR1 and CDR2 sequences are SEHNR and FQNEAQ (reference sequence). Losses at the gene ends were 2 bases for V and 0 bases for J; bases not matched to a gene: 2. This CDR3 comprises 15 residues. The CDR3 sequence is CASSLPDRANYGYTF. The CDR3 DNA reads TGTGCCAGCAGCTTACCGGACAGGGCTAACTATGGCTACACCTTC. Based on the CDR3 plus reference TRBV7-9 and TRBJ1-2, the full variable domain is DTGVSQNPRHKITKRGQNVTFRCDPISEHNRLYWYRQTLGQGPEFLTYFQNEAQLEKSRLLSDRFSAERPKGSFSTLEIQRTEQGDSAMYLCASSLPDRANYGYTFGSGTRLTVV.

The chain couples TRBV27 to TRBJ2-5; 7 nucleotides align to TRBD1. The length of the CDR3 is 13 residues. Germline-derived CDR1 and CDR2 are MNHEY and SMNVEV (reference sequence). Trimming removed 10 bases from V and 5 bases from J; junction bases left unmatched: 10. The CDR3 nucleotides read TGTGCCACCGGGCTAGGGGGCGGTGAGACCCAGTACTTC. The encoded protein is CATGLGGGETQYF.

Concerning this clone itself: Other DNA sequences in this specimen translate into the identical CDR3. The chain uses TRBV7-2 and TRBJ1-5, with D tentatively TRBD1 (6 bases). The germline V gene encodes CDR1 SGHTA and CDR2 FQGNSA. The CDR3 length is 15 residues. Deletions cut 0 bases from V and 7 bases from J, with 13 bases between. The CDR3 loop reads CASSLAGGAGQPQHF. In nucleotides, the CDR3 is TGTGCCAGCAGCTTAGCTGGGGGGGCTGGACAGCCCCAGCATTTT.

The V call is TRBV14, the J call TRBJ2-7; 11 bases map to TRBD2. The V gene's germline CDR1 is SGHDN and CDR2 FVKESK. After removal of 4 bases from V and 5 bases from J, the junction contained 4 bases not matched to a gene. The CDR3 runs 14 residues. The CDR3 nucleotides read TGTGCCAGCAGCCTAGCGGGAGGGGCACACGAGCAGTACTTC. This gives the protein CASSLAGGAHEQYF.

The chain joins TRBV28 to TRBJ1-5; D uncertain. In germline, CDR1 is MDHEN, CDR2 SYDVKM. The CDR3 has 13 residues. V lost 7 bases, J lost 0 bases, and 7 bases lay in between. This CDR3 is CASMALSNQPQHF. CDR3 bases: TGTGCCAGCATGGCTCTTAGCAATCAGCCCCAGCATTTT.

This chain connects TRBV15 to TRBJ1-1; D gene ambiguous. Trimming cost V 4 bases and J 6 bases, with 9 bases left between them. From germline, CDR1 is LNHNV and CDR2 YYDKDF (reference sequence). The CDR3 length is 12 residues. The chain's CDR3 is CATSTRHPEAFF. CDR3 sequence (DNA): TGTGCCACCAGCACGAGACATCCTGAAGCTTTCTTT.

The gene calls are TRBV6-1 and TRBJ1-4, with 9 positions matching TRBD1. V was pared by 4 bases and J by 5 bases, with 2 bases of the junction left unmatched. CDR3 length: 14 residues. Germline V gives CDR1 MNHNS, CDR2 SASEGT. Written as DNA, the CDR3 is TGTGCCAGCAGTGTAGGGACAGGGAATGAAAAACTGTTTTTT. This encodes CASSVGTGNEKLFF.

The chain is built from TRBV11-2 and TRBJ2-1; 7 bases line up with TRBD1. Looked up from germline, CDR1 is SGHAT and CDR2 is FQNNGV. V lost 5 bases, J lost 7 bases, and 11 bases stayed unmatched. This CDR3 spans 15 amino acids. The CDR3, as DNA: TGTGCCAGCAGCCCTCCCGGGACAGTTTATAATGAGCAGTTCTTC. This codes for CASSPPGTVYNEQFF.

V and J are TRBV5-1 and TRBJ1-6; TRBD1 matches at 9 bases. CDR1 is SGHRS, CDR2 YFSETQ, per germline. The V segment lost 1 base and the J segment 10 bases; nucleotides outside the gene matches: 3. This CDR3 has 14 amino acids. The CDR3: CASSLPGQGSPLHF. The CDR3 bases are TGCGCCAGCAGCTTGCCGGGACAGGGATCACCCCTCCACTTT.

The CDR3 DNA reads as TGCAGCGTTGAGGGGACTAGCGGAGTTTCCTACAATGAGCAGTTCTTC. Its protein product is CSVEGTSGVSYNEQFF. This chain connects TRBV29-1 to TRBJ2-1; 11 bases are shared with TRBD2. The CDR3 runs 16 residues. The V segment lost 3 bases and the J segment 1 base; nucleotides outside the gene matches: 5. The germline V gene encodes CDR1 SQVTM and CDR2 ANQGSEA.

CDR3 DNA sequence: TGTGCCAGCAGCTTTCGGCGGGACTACACAGATACGCAGTATTTT. Its protein is CASSFRRDYTDTQYF. The chain has TRBV7-9 and TRBJ2-3; 7 nucleotides match TRBD2. The CDR3 sequence is 15 residues long. Germline V gives CDR1 SEHNR, CDR2 FQNEAQ (reference sequence). With V trimmed by 3 bases and J by 2 bases, 5 bases remained unmatched.